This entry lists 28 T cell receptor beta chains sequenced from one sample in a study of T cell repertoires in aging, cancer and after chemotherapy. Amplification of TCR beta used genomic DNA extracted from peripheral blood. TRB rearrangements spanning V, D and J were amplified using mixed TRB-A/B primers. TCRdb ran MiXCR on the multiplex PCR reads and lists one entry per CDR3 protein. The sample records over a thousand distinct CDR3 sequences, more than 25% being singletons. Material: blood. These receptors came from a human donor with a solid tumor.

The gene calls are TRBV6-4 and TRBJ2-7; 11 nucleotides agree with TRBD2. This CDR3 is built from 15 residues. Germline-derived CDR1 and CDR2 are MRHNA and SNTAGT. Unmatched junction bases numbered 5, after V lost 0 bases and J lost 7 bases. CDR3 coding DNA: TGTGCCAGCAGTGACTCTAGCGGGGGGGTACGGGAGCAGTACTTC. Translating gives CASSDSSGGVREQYF.

Here the CDR3 DNA reads TGTGCCAGCAGCTCTTCGCCCACCGGAAAGCTGTTTTTT. Its protein product is CASSSSPTGKLFF. The chain combines TRBV5-4 with TRBJ2-2, with no clear D. V dropped 3 bases and J dropped 12 bases, with 15 bases sitting between them. This CDR3 is 13 amino acids long. CDR1 and CDR2 (germline): SGHNT, YYREEE (reference sequence).

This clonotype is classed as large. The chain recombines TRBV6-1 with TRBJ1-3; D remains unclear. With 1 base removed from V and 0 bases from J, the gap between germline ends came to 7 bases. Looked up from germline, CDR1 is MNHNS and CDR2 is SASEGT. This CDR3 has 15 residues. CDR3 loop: CASSEGPDSGNTIYF. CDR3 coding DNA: TGTGCCAGCAGTGAAGGACCGGACTCTGGAAACACCATATATTTT.

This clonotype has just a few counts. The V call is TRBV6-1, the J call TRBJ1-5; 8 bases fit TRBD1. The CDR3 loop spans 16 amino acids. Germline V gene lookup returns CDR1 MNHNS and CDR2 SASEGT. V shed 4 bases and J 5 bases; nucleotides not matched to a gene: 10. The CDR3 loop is CASSGRTGKDYQPQHF. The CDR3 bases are TGTGCCAGCAGTGGCCGGACAGGGAAGGACTATCAGCCCCAGCATTTT.

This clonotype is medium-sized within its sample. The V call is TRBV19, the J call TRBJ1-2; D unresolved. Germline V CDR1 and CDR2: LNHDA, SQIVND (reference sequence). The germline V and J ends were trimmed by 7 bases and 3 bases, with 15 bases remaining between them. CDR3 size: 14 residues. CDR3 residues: CASTPRGRDYGYTF. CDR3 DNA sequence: TGTGCCAGTACCCCTCGAGGGCGGGACTATGGCTACACCTTC.

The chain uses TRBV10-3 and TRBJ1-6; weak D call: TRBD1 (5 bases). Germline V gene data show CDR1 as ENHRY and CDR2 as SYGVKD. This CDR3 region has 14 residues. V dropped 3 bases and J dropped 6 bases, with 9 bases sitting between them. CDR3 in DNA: TGTGCCATCAGTGAAGGCAGGGCTAATTCACCCCTCCACTTT. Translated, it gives CAISEGRANSPLHF.

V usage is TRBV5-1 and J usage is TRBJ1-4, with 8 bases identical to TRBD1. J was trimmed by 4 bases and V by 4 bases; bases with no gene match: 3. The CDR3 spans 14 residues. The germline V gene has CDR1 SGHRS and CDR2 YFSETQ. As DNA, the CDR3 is TGCGCCAGCAGCCCGGGACAGGTTAATGAAAAACTGTTTTTT. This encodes CASSPGQVNEKLFF.

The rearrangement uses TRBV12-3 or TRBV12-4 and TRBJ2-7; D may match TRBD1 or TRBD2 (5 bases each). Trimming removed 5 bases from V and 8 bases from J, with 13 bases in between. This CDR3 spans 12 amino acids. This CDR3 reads CASSPREGKQYF. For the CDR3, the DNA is TGTGCCAGCAGTCCCCGTGAGGGGAAGCAGTACTTC.

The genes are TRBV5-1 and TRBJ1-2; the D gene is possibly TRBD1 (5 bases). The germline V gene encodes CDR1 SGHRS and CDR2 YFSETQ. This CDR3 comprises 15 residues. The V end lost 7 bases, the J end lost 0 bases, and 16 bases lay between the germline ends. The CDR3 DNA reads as TGCGCCAGCGGACCCTCGGGACCCTCTAACTATGGCTACACCTTC. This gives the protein CASGPSGPSNYGYTF.

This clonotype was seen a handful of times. CDR3 sequence (DNA): TGTGCCAGTAGTATAGAGGGACAGGGGGGGACCGGGGAGCTGTTTTTT. Amino acids: CASSIEGQGGTGELFF. V gene TRBV19 combines with J gene TRBJ2-2, with 11 bases identical to TRBD1. CDR1 and CDR2 from the germline V gene are LNHDA and SQIVND (reference sequence). The J segment lost 5 bases and the V segment lost 0 bases, leaving 2 bases of the junction unmatched. The CDR3 totals 16 residues. The variable domain in full, with the rest retrieved from reference TRBV19 and TRBJ2-2, is DGGITQSPKYLFRKEGQNVTLSCEQNLNHDAMYWYRQDPGQGLRLIYYSQIVNDFQKGDIAEGYSVSREKKESFPLTVTSAQKNPTAFYLCASSIEGQGGTGELFFGEGSRLTVL.

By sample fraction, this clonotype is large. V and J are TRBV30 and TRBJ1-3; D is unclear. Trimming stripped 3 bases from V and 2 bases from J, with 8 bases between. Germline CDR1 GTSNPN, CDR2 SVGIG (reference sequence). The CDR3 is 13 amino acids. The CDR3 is CAWSRGTGNTIYF. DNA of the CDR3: TGTGCCTGGAGCAGAGGGACTGGAAACACCATATATTTT.

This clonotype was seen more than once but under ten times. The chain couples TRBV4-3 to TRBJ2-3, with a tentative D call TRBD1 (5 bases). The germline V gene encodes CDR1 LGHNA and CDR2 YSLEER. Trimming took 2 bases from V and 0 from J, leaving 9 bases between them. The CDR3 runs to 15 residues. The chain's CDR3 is CASSQQAGSTDTQYF. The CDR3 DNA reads TGCGCCAGCAGCCAACAGGCAGGGAGCACAGATACGCAGTATTTT.

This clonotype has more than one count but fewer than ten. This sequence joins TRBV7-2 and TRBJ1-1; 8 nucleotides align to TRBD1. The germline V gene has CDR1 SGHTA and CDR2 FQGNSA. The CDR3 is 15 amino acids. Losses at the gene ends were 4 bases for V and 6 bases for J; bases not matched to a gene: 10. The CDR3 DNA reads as TGTGCCAGCAGCTCAGGGGGCGCGGTTGTAGCTGAAGCTTTCTTT. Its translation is CASSSGGAVVAEAFF.

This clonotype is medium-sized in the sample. As DNA, the CDR3 is TGTGCCAGCAGTCCCCGGGCCCAGGGGGGGGAGACCCAGTACTTC. Its translation is CASSPRAQGGETQYF. The genes are TRBV12-3 or TRBV12-4 and TRBJ2-5; either TRBD1 or TRBD2 may supply D (7 bases each). Trimming removed 5 bases from V and 5 bases from J, with 18 bases in between. CDR3 size: 15 residues.

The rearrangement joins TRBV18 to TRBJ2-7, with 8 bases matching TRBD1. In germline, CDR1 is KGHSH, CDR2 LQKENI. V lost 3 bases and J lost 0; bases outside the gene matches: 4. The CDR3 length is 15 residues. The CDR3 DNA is TGTGCCAGCTCACCTAACAGGGGGAGCTCCTACGAGCAGTACTTC. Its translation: CASSPNRGSSYEQYF.

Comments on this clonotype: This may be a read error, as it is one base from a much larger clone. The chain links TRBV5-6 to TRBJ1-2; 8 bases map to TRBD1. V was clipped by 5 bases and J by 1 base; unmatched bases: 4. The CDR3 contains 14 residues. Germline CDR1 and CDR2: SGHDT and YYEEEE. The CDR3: CASRWTGNNYGYTF. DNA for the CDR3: TGTGCCAGCAGATGGACAGGGAATAACTATGGCTACACCTTC.

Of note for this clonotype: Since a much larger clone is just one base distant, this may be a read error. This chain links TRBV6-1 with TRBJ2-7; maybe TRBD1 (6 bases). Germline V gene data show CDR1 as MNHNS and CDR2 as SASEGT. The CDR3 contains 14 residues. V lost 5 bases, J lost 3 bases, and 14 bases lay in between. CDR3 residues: CASSPQGLYYEQYF. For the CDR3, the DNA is TGTGCCAGCAGTCCGCAGGGGCTTTACTACGAGCAGTACTTC.

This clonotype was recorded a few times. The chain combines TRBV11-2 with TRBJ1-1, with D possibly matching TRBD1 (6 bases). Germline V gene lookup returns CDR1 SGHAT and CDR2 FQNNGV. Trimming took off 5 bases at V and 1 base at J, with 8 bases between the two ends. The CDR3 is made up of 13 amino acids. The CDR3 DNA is TGTGCCAGCAGCCAACAGGGGAACACTGAAGCTTTCTTT. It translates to CASSQQGNTEAFF.

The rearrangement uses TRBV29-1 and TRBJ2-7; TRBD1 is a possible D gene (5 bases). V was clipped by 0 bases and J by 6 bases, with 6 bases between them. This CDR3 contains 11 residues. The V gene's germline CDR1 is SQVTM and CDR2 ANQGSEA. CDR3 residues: CSVEDQGEQYF. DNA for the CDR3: TGCAGCGTTGAAGATCAGGGCGAGCAGTACTTC.

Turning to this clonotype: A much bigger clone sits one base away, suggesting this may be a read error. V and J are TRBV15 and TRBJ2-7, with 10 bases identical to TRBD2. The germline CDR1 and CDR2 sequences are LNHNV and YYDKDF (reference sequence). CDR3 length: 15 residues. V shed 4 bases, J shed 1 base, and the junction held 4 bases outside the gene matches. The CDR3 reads CATSKETSGSYEQYF. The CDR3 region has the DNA TGTGCCACCAGCAAAGAGACTAGCGGGTCCTACGAGCAGTACTTC. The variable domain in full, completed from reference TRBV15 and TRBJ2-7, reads DAMVIQNPRYQVTQFGKPVTLSCSQTLNHNVMYWYQQKSSQAPKLLFHYYDKDFNNEADTPDNFQSRRPNTSFCFLDIRSPGLGDTAMYLCATSKETSGSYEQYFGPGTRLTVT.

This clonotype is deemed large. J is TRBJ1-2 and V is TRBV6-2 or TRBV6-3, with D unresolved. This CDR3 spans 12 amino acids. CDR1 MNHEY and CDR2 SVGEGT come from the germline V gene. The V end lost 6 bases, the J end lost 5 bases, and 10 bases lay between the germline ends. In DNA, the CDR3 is TGTGCCAGCAGCAACCCCCGATATGGCTACACCTTC. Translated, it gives CASSNPRYGYTF.

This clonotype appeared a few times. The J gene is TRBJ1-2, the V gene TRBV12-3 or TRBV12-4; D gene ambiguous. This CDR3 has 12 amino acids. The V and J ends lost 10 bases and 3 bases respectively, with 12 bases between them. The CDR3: CATATPDYGYTF. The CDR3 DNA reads TGTGCCACCGCGACCCCGGACTATGGCTACACCTTC.

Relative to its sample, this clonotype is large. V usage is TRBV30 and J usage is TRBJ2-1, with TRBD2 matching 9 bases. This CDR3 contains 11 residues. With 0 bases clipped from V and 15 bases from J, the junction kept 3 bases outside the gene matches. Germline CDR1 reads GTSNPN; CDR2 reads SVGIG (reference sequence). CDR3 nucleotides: TGTGCCTGGAGTGTAGGACTAGCGCGGTTCTTC. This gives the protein CAWSVGLARFF.

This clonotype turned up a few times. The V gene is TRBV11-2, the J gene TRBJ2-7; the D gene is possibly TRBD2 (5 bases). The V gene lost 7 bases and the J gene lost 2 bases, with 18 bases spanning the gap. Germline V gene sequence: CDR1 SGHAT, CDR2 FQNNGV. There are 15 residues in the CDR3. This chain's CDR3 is CASNRDAGLTYEQYF. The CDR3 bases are TGTGCCAGCAACCGAGACGCGGGCCTGACCTACGAGCAGTACTTC.

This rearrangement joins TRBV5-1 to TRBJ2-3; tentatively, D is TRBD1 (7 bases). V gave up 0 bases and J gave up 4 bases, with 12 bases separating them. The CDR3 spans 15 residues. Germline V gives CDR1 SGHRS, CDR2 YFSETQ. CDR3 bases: TGCGCCAGCAGCTTGGCCCAGGGGGGAGCAGATACGCAGTATTTT. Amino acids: CASSLAQGGADTQYF.

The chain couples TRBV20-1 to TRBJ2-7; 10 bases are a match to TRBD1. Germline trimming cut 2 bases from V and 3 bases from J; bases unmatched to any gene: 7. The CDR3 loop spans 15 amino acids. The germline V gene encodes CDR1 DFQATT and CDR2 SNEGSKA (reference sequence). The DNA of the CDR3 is TGCAGTGCTAGAACAGGACAGGGGGGTGACTACGAGCAGTACTTC. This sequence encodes CSARTGQGGDYEQYF.

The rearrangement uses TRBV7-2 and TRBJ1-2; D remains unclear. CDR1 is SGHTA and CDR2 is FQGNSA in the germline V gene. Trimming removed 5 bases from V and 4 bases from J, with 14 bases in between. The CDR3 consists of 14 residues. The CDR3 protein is CASSLRFPPYGYTF. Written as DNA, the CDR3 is TGTGCCAGCAGCCTCCGTTTTCCCCCCTATGGCTACACCTTC.

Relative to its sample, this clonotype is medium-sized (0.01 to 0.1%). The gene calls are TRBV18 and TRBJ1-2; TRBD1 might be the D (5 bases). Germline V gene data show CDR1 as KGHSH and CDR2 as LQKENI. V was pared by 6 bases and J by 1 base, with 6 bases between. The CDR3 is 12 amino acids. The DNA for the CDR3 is TGTGCCAGCTCGGACAATAACTATGGCTACACCTTC. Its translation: CASSDNNYGYTF. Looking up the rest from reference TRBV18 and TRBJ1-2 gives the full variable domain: NAGVMQNPRHLVRRRGQEARLRCSPMKGHSHVYWYRQLPEEGLKFMVYLQKENIIDESGMPKERFSAEFPKEGPSILRIQQVVRGDSAAYFCASSDNNYGYTFGSGTRLTVV.